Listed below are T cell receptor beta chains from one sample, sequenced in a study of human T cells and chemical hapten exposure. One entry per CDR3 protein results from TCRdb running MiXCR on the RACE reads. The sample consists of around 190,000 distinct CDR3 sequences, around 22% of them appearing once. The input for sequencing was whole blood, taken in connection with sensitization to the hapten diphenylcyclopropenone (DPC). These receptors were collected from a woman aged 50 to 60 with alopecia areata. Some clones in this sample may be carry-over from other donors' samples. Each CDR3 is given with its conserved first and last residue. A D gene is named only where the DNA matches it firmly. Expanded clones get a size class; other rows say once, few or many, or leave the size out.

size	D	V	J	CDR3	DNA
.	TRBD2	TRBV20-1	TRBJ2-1	CSCNSGRAGNEQFF	TGCTCTTGTAATAGCGGGAGGGCCGGGAATGAGCAGTTCTTC
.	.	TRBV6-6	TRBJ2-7	CASSYSPTTASYEQYF	TGTGCCAGCAGTTACTCACCGACTACGGCCTCCTACGAGCAGTACTTC
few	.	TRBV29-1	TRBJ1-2	CSVDVEGGIGYTF	TGCAGCGTTGATGTCGAGGGGGGGATCGGCTACACCTTC
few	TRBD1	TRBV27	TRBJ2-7	CASSLSWTGRYEQYF	TGTGCCAGCAGTTTATCGTGGACAGGTCGCTACGAGCAGTACTTC
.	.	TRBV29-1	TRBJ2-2	CSVLTGRWANTGELFF	TGCAGCGTTCTGACAGGGAGGTGGGCGAACACCGGGGAGCTGTTTTTT
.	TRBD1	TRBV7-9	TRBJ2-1	CASSLRQGESYNEQFF	TGTGCCAGCAGCCTTCGACAGGGTGAAAGCTACAATGAGCAGTTCTTC
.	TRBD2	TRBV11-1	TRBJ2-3	CASSSLTSGRATDTQYF	TGTGCCAGCAGCTCCTTGACTAGCGGGAGGGCGACAGATACGCAGTATTTT
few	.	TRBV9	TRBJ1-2	CASSSMGNYGYTF	TGTGCCAGCAGCTCGATGGGGAACTATGGCTACACCTTC
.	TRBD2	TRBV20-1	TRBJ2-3	CSARVVGGPSHTQYF	TGCAGTGCTAGAGTTGTGGGAGGGCCCTCTCATACGCAGTATTTT
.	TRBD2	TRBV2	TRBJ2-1	CASSSRLAGAYNEQFF	TGTGCCAGCAGCAGTCGACTAGCGGGAGCTTACAATGAGCAGTTCTTC
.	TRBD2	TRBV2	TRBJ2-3	CASSGLAGELDTQYF	TGTGCCAGCAGTGGACTAGCGGGGGAGTTGGATACGCAGTATTTT
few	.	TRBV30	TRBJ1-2	CAWSVGPAIAF	TGTGCCTGGAGTGTGGGGCCGGCCATCGCCTTC
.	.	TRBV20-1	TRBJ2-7	CSAEEEGLRLGKQYF	TGCAGTGCTGAGGAGGAGGGACTCCGATTAGGGAAGCAGTACTTC
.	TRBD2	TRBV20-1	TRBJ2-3	CSARDRGGFTDTQYF	TGCAGTGCTAGAGATCGGGGGGGCTTCACAGATACGCAGTATTTT
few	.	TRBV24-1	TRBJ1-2	CATASISGAGYTF	TGTGCCACCGCGTCCATCAGCGGGGCTGGCTACACCTTC
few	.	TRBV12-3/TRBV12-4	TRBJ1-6	CASSPAGRNNSPLHF	TGTGCCAGCAGTCCGGCAGGGCGGAATAATTCACCCCTCCACTTT
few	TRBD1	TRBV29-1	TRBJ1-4	CSVGGGQGKNEKLFF	TGCAGCGTTGGGGGGGGACAGGGAAAAAATGAAAAACTGTTTTTT
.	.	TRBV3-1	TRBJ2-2	CASTQGGDTELFF	TGTGCCAGCACCCAAGGGGGGGACACGGAGCTGTTTTTT
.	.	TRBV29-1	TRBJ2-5	CSVMGKETQYF	TGCAGCGTGATGGGCAAAGAGACCCAGTACTTC
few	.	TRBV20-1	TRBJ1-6	CSARVHERNSPLHF	TGCAGTGCGAGGGTCCACGAACGAAATTCACCCCTCCACTTT
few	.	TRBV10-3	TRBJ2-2	CAISFADPNTGELFF	TGTGCCATCAGTTTTGCGGACCCGAACACCGGGGAGCTGTTTTTT
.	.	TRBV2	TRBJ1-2	CASSRQYGYTF	TGTGCCAGCAGTAGACAGTATGGCTACACCTTC
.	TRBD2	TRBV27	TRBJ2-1	CASSSLAGGPGNEQFF	TGTGCCAGCAGTTCACTAGCGGGAGGGCCGGGCAATGAGCAGTTCTTC
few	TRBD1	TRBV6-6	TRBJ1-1	CASSRGQETTEAFF	TGTGCCAGCAGTAGGGGACAGGAAACCACTGAAGCTTTCTTT
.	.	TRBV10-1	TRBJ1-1	CASSKGQGLEAFF	TGCGCCAGCAGTAAAGGACAAGGGTTAGAAGCTTTCTTT
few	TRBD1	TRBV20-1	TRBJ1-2	CSASTGQAKDGYTF	TGCAGTGCTAGCACCGGACAGGCGAAGGACGGCTACACCTTC
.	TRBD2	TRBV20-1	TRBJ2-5	CSATRLAGREETQYF	TGCAGTGCTACTCGACTAGCGGGAAGGGAAGAGACCCAGTACTTC
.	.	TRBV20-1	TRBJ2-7	CSARDWAREQYF	TGCAGTGCTAGAGATTGGGCTCGCGAGCAGTACTTC
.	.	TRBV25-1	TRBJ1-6	CASRVVGESPLHF	TGTGCCAGCAGAGTTGTTGGGGAGTCACCCCTCCACTTT
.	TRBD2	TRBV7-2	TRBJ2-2	CASAGGSGANTGELFF	TGTGCCAGCGCGGGAGGGAGCGGGGCGAACACCGGGGAGCTGTTTTTT
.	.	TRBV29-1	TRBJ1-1	CSVARLPNTEAFF	TGCAGCGTTGCACGCCTCCCGAACACTGAAGCTTTCTTT
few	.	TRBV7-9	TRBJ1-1	CASSLANGKAFF	TGTGCCAGCAGCTTAGCGAACGGAAAGGCTTTCTTT
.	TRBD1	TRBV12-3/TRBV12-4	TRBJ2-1	CASSIGTGEEQFF	TGTGCCAGCAGCATCGGGACAGGGGAAGAGCAGTTCTTC
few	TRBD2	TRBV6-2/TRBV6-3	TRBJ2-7	CARWKTGGGSSYEQYF	TGTGCCAGGTGGAAGACGGGAGGAGGGAGCTCCTACGAGCAGTACTTC
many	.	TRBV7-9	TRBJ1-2	CASSPQGYTF	TGTGCCAGCAGCCCGCAGGGCTACACCTTC
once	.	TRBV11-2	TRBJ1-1	CASSSNYANTEAFF	TGTGCCAGCAGCTCTAATTATGCGAACACTGAAGCTTTCTTT
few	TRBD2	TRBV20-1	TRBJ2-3	CSASPLAGGNTDTQYF	TGCAGTGCTAGTCCGCTAGCGGGAGGGAACACAGATACGCAGTATTTT
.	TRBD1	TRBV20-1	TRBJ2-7	CSAPNPGTGMYEQYF	TGCAGTGCTCCGAACCCGGGGACAGGGATGTACGAGCAGTACTTC
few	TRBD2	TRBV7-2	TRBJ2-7	CASSFSSGSLEQYF	TGTGCCAGCAGCTTTTCTAGCGGGAGTCTTGAGCAGTACTTC
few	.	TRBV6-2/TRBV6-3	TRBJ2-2	CASSLARGQSGPNTGELFF	TGTGCCAGCAGTCTAGCTCGGGGTCAATCGGGCCCGAACACCGGGGAGCTGTTTTTT
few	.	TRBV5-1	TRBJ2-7	CASSLEGRSYEQYF	TGCGCCAGCAGCTTGGAGGGGAGATCCTACGAGCAGTACTTC
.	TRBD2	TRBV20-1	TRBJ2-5	CSAHLAGGGETQYF	TGCAGTGCCCATCTAGCGGGAGGAGGGGAGACCCAGTACTTC
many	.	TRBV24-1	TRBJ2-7	CATSDLGQKQYF	TGTGCCACCAGTGACCTAGGACAAAAGCAGTACTTC
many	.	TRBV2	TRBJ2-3	CASTNTDTQYF	TGTGCCAGCACAAACACAGATACGCAGTATTTT
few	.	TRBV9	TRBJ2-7	CASSQRWDGSYEQYF	TGTGCCAGCAGCCAACGATGGGACGGCTCCTACGAGCAGTACTTC
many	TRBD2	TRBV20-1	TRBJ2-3	CSARIAGGRIVGDTQYF	TGCAGTGCTAGGATTGCGGGAGGGAGGATAGTCGGAGATACGCAGTATTTT
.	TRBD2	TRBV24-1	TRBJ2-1	CATSDPFGLAGGGPGNEQFF	TGTGCCACCAGTGATCCCTTCGGACTAGCGGGAGGGGGGCCTGGCAATGAGCAGTTCTTC
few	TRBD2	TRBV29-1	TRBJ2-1	CSVALGLADSYNEQFF	TGCAGCGTTGCCTTGGGACTAGCGGACTCCTACAATGAGCAGTTCTTC
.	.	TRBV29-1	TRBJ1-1	CSVAQGTEAFF	TGCAGCGTTGCCCAGGGCACTGAAGCTTTCTTT
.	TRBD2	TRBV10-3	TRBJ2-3	CAISGGGPDTQYF	TGTGCCATCAGTGGGGGGGGACCAGATACGCAGTATTTT
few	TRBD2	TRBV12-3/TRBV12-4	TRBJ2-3	CASSGLAGYTDTQYF	TGTGCCAGCAGTGGACTAGCGGGATACACAGATACGCAGTATTTT
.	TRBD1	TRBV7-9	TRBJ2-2	CASSLRTGFTTGELFF	TGTGCCAGCAGCTTGAGGACAGGGTTCACGACCGGGGAGCTGTTTTTT
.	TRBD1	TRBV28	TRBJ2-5	CASSFPSGTGNQYF	TGTGCCAGCAGTTTCCCGTCCGGGACAGGGAATCAGTACTTC
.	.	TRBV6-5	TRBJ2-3	CASKPRGSWADTQYF	TGTGCCAGCAAACCTAGAGGTAGTTGGGCAGATACGCAGTATTTT
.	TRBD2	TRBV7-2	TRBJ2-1	CASSFPRGTSGFSYNEQFF	TGTGCCAGCAGCTTCCCCAGGGGAACTAGCGGGTTCTCCTACAATGAGCAGTTCTTC
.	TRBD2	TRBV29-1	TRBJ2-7	CSVEDQAGAVRYF	TGCAGCGTTGAAGATCAGGCGGGAGCCGTGCGGTACTTC
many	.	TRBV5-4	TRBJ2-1	CASSSRDTKNNEQFF	TGTGCCAGCAGCTCCCGGGACACAAAAAACAATGAGCAGTTCTTC
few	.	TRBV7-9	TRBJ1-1	CASSLTSNTEAFF	TGTGCCAGCAGCTTAACCTCCAACACTGAAGCTTTCTTT